This TCR beta chain was identified in a study of blood T cell repertoires in COVID-19. Study background: The study drew acute and convalescent COVID-19 samples from the United States, Italy and Spain. PBMCs, B-cell-depleted T cells, or T cells were the source of the cDNA or gDNA that made up the material.

This clone appeared once. J lost 7 bases, V lost 6 bases, and 12 bases had no gene match. The CDR3 length is 15 residues. CDR1 and CDR2 from the germline V gene are MNHEY and SVGEGT. Original analysis: Amplification with reference gene primers provided the estimates of nucleated cell counts. Sequencing used immunoSEQ multiplex PCR; TCRdb keeps in-frame clones, though not all of them. V and J calls and clone size are as listed in that table; D and trimming were resolved from the DNA. The repertoire includes a few hundred thousand clones, 88% of them detected once, and more than 0.55% sits in the top ten.

This clonotype originated in a human donor in a cohort sampled during active COVID-19. Sequencing was performed on peripheral blood. V usage is TRBV6-2 or TRBV6-3 and J usage is TRBJ1-2; 9 bases agree with TRBD1. Written as DNA, the CDR3 is TGTGCCAGCAGCCAGTCGGGACAGGGAGAAAGTGGCTACACCTTC. Encoded protein: CASSQSGQGESGYTF.